The 15 T cell receptor beta chains below all came from one sample that was sequenced in a study of T cells in tuberculosis. Time point denoted: new active TB diagnosis, blood taken before or within 7 days of starting treatment. Produced via immunoSEQ multiplex PCR; TCRdb's table is partial and in-frame only. The sample includes about 34,000 clones, approximately 90% seen only once; the top ten take approximately 2.2%. The sample was PBMCs, taken at tuberculosis diagnosis. The receptors derive from an adult with tuberculosis.

The chain carries TRBV29-1 and TRBJ1-2, with 8 bases aligning to TRBD1. CDR1 is SQVTM, CDR2 ANQGSEA, per germline. The V and J ends lost 1 base and 6 bases, in that order; junction bases with no gene match: 7. CDR3 length equals 14 residues. Written as DNA, the CDR3 is TGCAGCGTTGAAGGAGACAGGGGATCGGATGGCTACACCTTC. Protein: CSVEGDRGSDGYTF.

This chain joins TRBV9 and TRBJ1-1, with TRBD1 matching over 11 bases. The V segment lost 4 bases and the J segment 12 bases; nucleotides outside the gene matches: 8. CDR1 is SGDLS, CDR2 YYNGEE, per germline. This CDR3 region has 13 residues. CDR3 residues: CASSPGTGGRTFF. The DNA for the CDR3 is TGTGCCAGCAGCCCTGGGACAGGGGGTAGGACTTTCTTT.

The genes are TRBV5-4 and TRBJ2-1; TRBD1 aligns across 7 bases. V lost 4 bases and J lost 8; bases outside the gene matches: 9. The CDR3 extends over 14 amino acids. The germline gives CDR1 SGHNT, CDR2 YYREEE (reference sequence). This CDR3 is CASSPQGEVHEQFF. The CDR3 nucleotides are TGTGCCAGCAGCCCGCAGGGGGAAGTCCATGAGCAGTTCTTC.

The rearrangement links TRBV30 to TRBJ2-7; 7 positions agree with TRBD2. Looked up from germline, CDR1 is GTSNPN and CDR2 is SVGIG (reference sequence). The V gene end was trimmed by 0 bases and the J gene end by 6 bases; junction bases not matched to a gene: 11. The CDR3 covers 15 residues. The CDR3 reads CAWSVAGIEVSEQYF. The CDR3 DNA reads as TGTGCCTGGAGTGTAGCGGGGATCGAGGTGAGCGAGCAGTACTTC.

The genes are TRBV11-3 and TRBJ1-5; D possibly corresponds to TRBD1 (6 bases). The V end lost 0 bases, the J end lost 3 bases, and 15 bases lay between the germline ends. Germline loops: CDR1 SGHNT, CDR2 YENEEA. The CDR3 length is 17 residues. The chain's CDR3 is CASSLDQGQGHNQPQHF. The DNA of the CDR3 is TGTGCCAGCAGCTTAGATCAAGGCCAGGGGCACAATCAGCCCCAGCATTTT.

The chain couples TRBV5-1 to TRBJ2-3; perhaps TRBD2 as D (5 bases). The CDR3 length is 12 residues. Germline values: CDR1 SGHRS, CDR2 YFSETQ. Trimming took 3 bases from V and 6 from J, leaving 8 bases between them. Written as DNA, the CDR3 is TGCGCCAGCAGCTCGGACTCGGATACGCAGTATTTT. Amino acids: CASSSDSDTQYF.

In its sample, this clone was seen once. The chain is built from TRBV4-3 and TRBJ2-1, with D possibly being TRBD2 (8 bases). Germline V CDR1 and CDR2: LGHNA, YSLEER. Trimming removed 0 bases from V and 1 base from J, with 19 bases in between. The CDR3 length is 19 residues. The DNA for the CDR3 is TGCGCCAGCAGCCAAGATCTAGGGGGCGGGGGGCCATCCTACAATGAGCAGTTCTTC. Residues: CASSQDLGGGGPSYNEQFF.

The rearrangement joins TRBV7-6 to TRBJ1-3; D ambiguous. CDR3 length: 16 residues. CDR1 is SGHVS and CDR2 is FNYEAQ in the germline V gene. V dropped 5 bases and J dropped 0 bases, with 14 bases sitting between them. CDR3 nucleotides: TGTGCCAGCAGCCCCCGGGAGTACATCTCTGGAAACACCATATATTTT. It encodes CASSPREYISGNTIYF.

The gene calls are TRBV6-5 and TRBJ2-7, with TRBD2 as a possible D gene (6 bases). The CDR3 has 15 residues. CDR1 is MNHEY and CDR2 is SVGAGI in the germline V gene. V lost 6 bases, J lost 2 bases, and 17 bases lay in between. The CDR3 nucleotides are TGTGCCAGCAGCTCCCGGGGGTCGCCAGCCTACGAGCAGTACTTC. Amino acids: CASSSRGSPAYEQYF.

This clone was observed once. The rearrangement joins TRBV11-2 to TRBJ1-4; TRBD1 matches 8 bases. After removal of 4 bases from V and 4 bases from J, the junction contained 8 bases not matched to a gene. Germline V lookup: CDR1 SGHAT, CDR2 FQNNGV. This CDR3 is 16 amino acids long. DNA of the CDR3: TGTGCCAGCAGCTCCTGGAGGGACAGGTTTAATGAAAAACTGTTTTTT. Amino acid sequence: CASSSWRDRFNEKLFF.

The chain carries TRBV6-5 and TRBJ1-3; possibly TRBD1 for D (6 bases). V was shortened by 5 bases and J by 0 bases, with 11 bases between the two germline ends. Germline V lookup: CDR1 MNHEY, CDR2 SVGAGI. The CDR3 extends over 15 amino acids. CDR3 residues: CASSMDRYSGNTIYF. For the CDR3, the DNA is TGTGCCAGCAGTATGGACAGATACTCTGGAAACACCATATATTTT.

The chain combines TRBV15 with TRBJ1-1, with D possibly TRBD1 on 6 matching bases. This CDR3 has 12 residues. Germline loops: CDR1 LNHNV, CDR2 YYDKDF (reference sequence). V lost 4 bases, J lost 8 bases, and 11 bases lay in between. In DNA form, the CDR3 reads TGTGCCACCAGCACCGATACAGGGGAAGCTTTCTTT. Its protein is CATSTDTGEAFF.

The chain joins TRBV30 to TRBJ1-6; weak D call: TRBD1 (5 bases). V dropped 0 bases and J dropped 7 bases, with 13 bases sitting between them. CDR3 length: 15 amino acids. The germline CDR1 and CDR2 sequences are GTSNPN and SVGIG (reference sequence). The chain's CDR3 is CAWSVLGHGNSPLHF. DNA for the CDR3: TGTGCCTGGAGTGTACTCGGACACGGGAATTCACCCCTCCACTTT. Drawing the rest from reference TRBV30 and TRBJ1-6, the complete variable domain is SQTIHQWPATLVQPVGSPLSLECTVEGTSNPNLYWYRQAAGRGLQLLFYSVGIGQISSEVPQNLSASRPQDRQFILSSKKLLLSDSGFYLCAWSVLGHGNSPLHFGNGTRLTVT.

This chain links TRBV30 with TRBJ1-2, with D unresolved. V shed 3 bases and J shed 4 bases, with 12 bases lying between them. Germline lookup yields CDR1 GTSNPN and CDR2 SVGIG (reference sequence). The CDR3 extends over 13 amino acids. The CDR3: CAWSQSEAYGYTF. As DNA, the CDR3 is TGTGCCTGGAGCCAATCTGAGGCCTATGGCTACACCTTC.

The chain recombines TRBV19 with TRBJ1-4, with D unclear. This CDR3 contains 14 residues. Trimming shortened V by 3 bases and J by 4 bases, and 9 bases separated the two germline ends. Germline CDR1 reads LNHDA; CDR2 reads SQIVND (reference sequence). This CDR3 is CASSITSVNEKLFF. CDR3 nucleotide sequence: TGTGCCAGTAGTATTACCAGCGTTAATGAAAAACTGTTTTTT.